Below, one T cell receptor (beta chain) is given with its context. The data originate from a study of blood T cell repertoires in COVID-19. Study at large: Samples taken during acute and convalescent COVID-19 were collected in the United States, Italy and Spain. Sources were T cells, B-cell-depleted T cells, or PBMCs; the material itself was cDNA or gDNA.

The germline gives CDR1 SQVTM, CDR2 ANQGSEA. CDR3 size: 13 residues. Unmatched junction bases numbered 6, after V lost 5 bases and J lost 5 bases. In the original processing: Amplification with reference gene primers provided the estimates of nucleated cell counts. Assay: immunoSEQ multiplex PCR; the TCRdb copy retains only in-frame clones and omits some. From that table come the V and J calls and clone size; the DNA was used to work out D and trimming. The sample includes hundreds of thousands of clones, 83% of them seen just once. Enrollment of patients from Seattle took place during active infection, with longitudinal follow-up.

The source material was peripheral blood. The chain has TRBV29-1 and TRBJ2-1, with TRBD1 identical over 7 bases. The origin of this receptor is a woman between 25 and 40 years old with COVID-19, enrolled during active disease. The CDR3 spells CSVHDRAHNEQFF. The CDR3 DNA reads TGCAGCGTTCACGACAGGGCCCACAATGAGCAGTTCTTC.